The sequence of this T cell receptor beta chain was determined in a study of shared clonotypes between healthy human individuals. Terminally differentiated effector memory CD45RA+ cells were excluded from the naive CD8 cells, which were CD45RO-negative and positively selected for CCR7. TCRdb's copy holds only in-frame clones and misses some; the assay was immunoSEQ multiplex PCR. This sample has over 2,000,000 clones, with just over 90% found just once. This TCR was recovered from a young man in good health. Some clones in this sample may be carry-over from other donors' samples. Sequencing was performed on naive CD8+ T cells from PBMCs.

CDR3: CASSPRGQGSTEAFF. CDR3 DNA sequence: TGTGCCAGCAGCCCTAGGGGACAGGGTTCCACTGAAGCTTTCTTT. V and J are TRBV7-9 and TRBJ1-1; TRBD1 aligns across 9 bases. Germline V gives CDR1 SEHNR, CDR2 FQNEAQ (reference sequence). After removal of 5 bases from V and 4 bases from J, the junction contained 8 bases not matched to a gene. CDR3 length: 15 residues.